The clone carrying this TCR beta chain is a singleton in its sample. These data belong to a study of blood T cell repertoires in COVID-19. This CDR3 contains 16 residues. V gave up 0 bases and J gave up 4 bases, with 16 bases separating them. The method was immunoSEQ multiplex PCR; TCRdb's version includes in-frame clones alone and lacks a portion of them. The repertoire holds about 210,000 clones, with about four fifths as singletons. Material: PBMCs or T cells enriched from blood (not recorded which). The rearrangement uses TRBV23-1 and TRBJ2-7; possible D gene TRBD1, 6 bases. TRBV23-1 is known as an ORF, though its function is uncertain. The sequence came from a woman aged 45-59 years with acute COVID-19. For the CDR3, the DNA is TGCGCCAGCAGTCAATCCGCCGCAGGGGTGTTATACGAGCAGTACTTC. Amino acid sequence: CASSQSAAGVLYEQYF.